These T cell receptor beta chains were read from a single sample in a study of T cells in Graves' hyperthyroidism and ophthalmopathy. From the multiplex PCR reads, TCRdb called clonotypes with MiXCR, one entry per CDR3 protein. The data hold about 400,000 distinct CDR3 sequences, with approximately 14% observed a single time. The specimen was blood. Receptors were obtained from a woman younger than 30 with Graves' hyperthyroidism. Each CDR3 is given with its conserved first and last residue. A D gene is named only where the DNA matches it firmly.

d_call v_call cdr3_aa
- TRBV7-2 CASSFSRRANEQFF
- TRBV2 CASSVRGNQPQHF
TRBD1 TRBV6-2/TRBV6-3 CASNLGQVVDTQYF
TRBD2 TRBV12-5 CASGITSGGLYNEQFF
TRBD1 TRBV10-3 CAISGKGQGGYGYTF
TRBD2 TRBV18 CASSTILAGKKNIQYF
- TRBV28 CASILDGYSNQPQHF
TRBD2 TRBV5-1 CASSRIWTSGWGGEQFF
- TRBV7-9 CASSLDLGGNSNQPQHF
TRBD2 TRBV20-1 CSARLAGVADTQYF
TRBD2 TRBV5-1 CASRRRTTSGGASGYTGELFF
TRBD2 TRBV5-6 CASSGPTSGSNEQFF
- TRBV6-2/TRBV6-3 CASTLNPLGFPYEQYF
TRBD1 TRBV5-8 CASSFPGTEGYGYTF
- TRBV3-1 CASSQGQGQPQHF
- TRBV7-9 CASSSLDTGYTF
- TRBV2 CASSVAPGDDTEAFF
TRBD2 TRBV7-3 CASSTTSGNTDTQYF
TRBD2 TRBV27 CASSFPLAGGSTGELFF
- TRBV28 CASSLPGQSNSPLHF
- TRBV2 CASSEHIGGGDYGYTF
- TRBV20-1 CSAKSITGDTEAFF
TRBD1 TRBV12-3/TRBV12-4 CASSFLAGGAYSNQPQHF
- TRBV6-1 CASSEGGRQPQHF
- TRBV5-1 CASSLALQAKNTGELFF
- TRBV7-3 CASSQTRDNEQFF
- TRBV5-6 CASRGDIQYF
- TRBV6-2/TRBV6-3 CASQRKEKLFF
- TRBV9 CASSEGPKANYGYTF
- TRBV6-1 CASSEYPSENSYEQYF
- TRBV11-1 CASSLTDTNYGYTF